The T cell receptor beta chain described here comes from a study of response to subunit inactivated influenza vaccine. One entry per CDR3 protein, called by TCRdb with MiXCR from the RT-PCR reads. The table lists more than 450,000 distinct CDR3 sequences, over 9% of them singletons. Germline V gene lookup returns CDR1 SGHVS and CDR2 FQNEAQ. V trimming: 7 bases; J trimming: 2 bases; junction bases outside the gene matches: 12. The CDR3 spans 17 residues. This clonotype appeared a few times. These same records also appear under a second study, on T cells expressing NK-cell markers. That study reports: TCR beta cDNA was made by 5'RACE template switching with UMIs. Sorted CD3+CD56+NKG2C+, CD3+CD56+NKG2C- and CD3+CD56-NKG2C+ T-cell subsets were beta-chain profiled. Seven of eight sequenced donors tested HCMV-seropositive; one tested seronegative. Several experiments employed an anti-gamma-delta TCR antibody to confine sorting to alpha-beta TCR T cells. Dominant NKG2C+ clonotypes were found to form roughly 1.0-7.5% of CD8+ T cells in five to seven donors.

The sequences come from PBMCs from blood, collected on the day of vaccination. The origin of this receptor is a man in his fifties who received an inactivated influenza vaccine. The rearrangement links TRBV7-8 to TRBJ2-2; 8 bases line up with TRBD1. Written as DNA, the CDR3 is TGTGCCAGCAACCCTAGGCGGACAGGGCTAAACACCGGGGAGCTGTTTTTT. Translation gives CASNPRRTGLNTGELFF.